This T cell receptor beta chain was sequenced for a study of CD8 T cells in Susac syndrome. The CDR3 sequence is 18 residues long. V dropped 2 bases and J dropped 4 bases, with 23 bases sitting between them. The germline CDR1 and CDR2 sequences are KGHSH and LQKENI. CD8+ and CD4+ T cells taken from blood had their TCR beta sequenced. Fulfillment of recently defined diagnostic criteria for definite or probable disease was shown by the patients with Susac syndrome. RNA, at about 0.45 to 1 ug, was reverse transcribed with random hexamers. By means of immunoSEQ multiplex PCR, TCR beta CDR3 spanning 54 Vbeta and 13 Jbeta underwent amplification. TCRdb recomputed calls from the immunoSEQ multiplex PCR reads with MiXCR, one row per CDR3 protein. In the table there are about 240,000 distinct CDR3 sequences, 95% to 97% of which are singletons. Study-wide findings and caveats: TCR sequencing and HLA analysis covered a relatively small number of individuals.

In the case of this clonotype: Its matching antigen is unknown.

The V call is TRBV18, the J call TRBJ1-2; possible D gene TRBD1, 6 bases. The sequence was obtained from a human donor with Susac syndrome. Specimen: CD4+ T cells from PBMCs. The CDR3: CASSPNPGQTFHLYGYTF. The CDR3 nucleotides read TGTGCCAGCTCACCAAATCCTGGACAGACCTTTCACCTCTATGGCTACACCTTC.